The present entry profiles one T cell receptor beta chain with its context. Its antigen is unknown. Researchers collected approximately 9.5 milliliters of peripheral blood from every single donor. There were at least 5 micrograms of total RNA extracted from every sample. This record belongs to a study of blood T cells in healthy people across ages. Study-wide results and limits: The lack of PBMC sorting stopped any conclusive naive versus antigen-experienced comparison.

This CDR3 region has 17 residues. With 3 bases clipped from V and 11 bases from J, the junction kept 21 bases outside the gene matches. Germline V gene data show CDR1 as ENHRY and CDR2 as SYGVKD. Alongside a J-beta primer mix, a sample-barcoded 5' primer served in a second PCR lasting about 6 to 11 cycles. Every cDNA molecule carried a tag from a template-switch adaptor bearing 12 random nucleotides. MiXCR, run by TCRdb on the 5' RACE reads, gives a single entry per CDR3 protein. The sample includes 890,000 or so distinct CDR3 sequences, roughly 60% of them seen just once. The source material was blood. This rearrangement joins TRBV10-3 to TRBJ2-5; 7 bases line up with TRBD1. The clonotype was recovered from a man aged 25 to 40 in good health. This CDR3 reads CAISDLDRVGTYNEQYF. Here the CDR3 DNA reads TGTGCCATCAGTGATCTTGACAGGGTAGGGACCTACAATGAGCAGTACTTC.